The 5 T cell receptor beta chains presented below share a single source sample, sequenced in a study of T cell repertoires in cytomegalovirus infection. TCRdb recomputed calls from the reads with MiXCR, one row per CDR3 protein. This table has 350,000 to 500,000 distinct CDR3 sequences, 30% to 40% appearing once. Sequencing was carried out using PBMCs. These receptors were obtained from a human donor in good health (CMV status not recorded). Some clones in this sample may be carry-over from other donors' samples.

This clonotype occurred a few times. The chain combines TRBV4-1 with TRBJ2-1; no clear D. The CDR3 loop spans 17 amino acids. The V and J ends lost 1 base and 0 bases respectively, with 13 bases between them. The V gene's germline CDR1 is MGHRA and CDR2 YSYEKL. The CDR3 DNA sequence: TGCGCCAGCAGCCAAGGGGCCGTGTTTAGCTCCTACAATGAGCAGTTCTTC. Translating it yields CASSQGAVFSSYNEQFF.

This clonotype was observed a few times. This sequence joins TRBV5-6 and TRBJ2-7, with no clear D. CDR1 SGHDT and CDR2 YYEEEE come from the germline V gene. V dropped 2 bases and J dropped 1 base, with 10 bases sitting between them. The CDR3 sequence is 14 residues long. The CDR3, as DNA: TGTGCCAGCAGCTTATCCAGTTGGTCCTACGAGCAGTACTTC. It specifies CASSLSSWSYEQYF.

In DNA, the CDR3 is TGCAGTGCTAGCGTCCAGCTGGACAGGGGGCACGATGAGCAGTTCTTC. Translated, it gives CSASVQLDRGHDEQFF. V is TRBV20-1 and J is TRBJ2-1; TRBD1 matches 11 bases. Germline V gene sequence: CDR1 DFQATT, CDR2 SNEGSKA (reference sequence). The ends lost 3 bases at V and 8 bases at J; junction bases unmatched: 12. The CDR3 runs 16 residues.

This clonotype was detected a few times. V usage is TRBV5-4 and J usage is TRBJ1-2, with D possibly TRBD1 on 6 matching bases. Germline V gene data show CDR1 as SGHNT and CDR2 as YYREEE (reference sequence). V was cut by 6 bases and J by 4 bases, with 28 bases left in between. The CDR3 consists of 18 residues. The CDR3 sequence: CASNNELSGGPTPYGYTF. The CDR3 DNA is TGTGCCAGCAACAACGAACTATCCGGGGGGCCCACCCCCTATGGCTACACCTTC. Using reference TRBV5-4 and TRBJ1-2 for the parts outside the CDR3, the full variable domain is ETGVTQSPTHLIKTRGQQVTLRCSSQSGHNTVSWYQQALGQGPQFIFQYYREEENGRGNFPPRFSGLQFPNYSSELNVNALELDDSALYLCASNNELSGGPTPYGYTFGSGTRLTVV.

Only a few counts were recorded for this clonotype. The chain uses TRBV13 and TRBJ2-1, with 10 positions matching TRBD2. The V and J ends lost 0 bases and 3 bases, in that order; junction bases with no gene match: 2. Germline CDR1 is PRHDT and CDR2 is FYEKMQ (reference sequence). This CDR3 has 16 residues. CDR3 nucleotides: TGTGCCAGCAGCTTAGGACTAGCGGGACACTACAATGAGCAGTTCTTC. Translation: CASSLGLAGHYNEQFF.